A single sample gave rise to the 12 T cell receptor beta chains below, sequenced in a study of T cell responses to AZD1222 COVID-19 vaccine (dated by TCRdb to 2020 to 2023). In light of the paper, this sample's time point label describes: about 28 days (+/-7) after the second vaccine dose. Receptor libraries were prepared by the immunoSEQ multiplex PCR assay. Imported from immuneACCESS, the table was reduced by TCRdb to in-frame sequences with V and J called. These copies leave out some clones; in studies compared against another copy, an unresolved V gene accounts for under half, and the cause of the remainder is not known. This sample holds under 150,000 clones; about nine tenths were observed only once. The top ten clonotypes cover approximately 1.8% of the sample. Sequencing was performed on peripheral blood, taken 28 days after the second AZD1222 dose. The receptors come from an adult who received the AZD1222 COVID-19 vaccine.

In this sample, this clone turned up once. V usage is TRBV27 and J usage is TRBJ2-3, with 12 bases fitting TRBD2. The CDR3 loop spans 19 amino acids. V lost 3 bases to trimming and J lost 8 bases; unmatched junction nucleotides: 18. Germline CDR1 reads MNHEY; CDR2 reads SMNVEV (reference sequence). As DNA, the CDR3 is TGTGCCAGCAGTTTGTTGGCTAGCGGGAGGGCCGTCATTCGGGGTACGCAGTATTTT. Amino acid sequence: CASSLLASGRAVIRGTQYF.

Here the CDR3 reads CASSLVVAADTQYF. CDR3 nucleotides: TGTGCCAGCAGCTTAGTAGTAGCGGCAGATACGCAGTATTTT. The rearrangement joins TRBV11-2 to TRBJ2-3; TRBD2 might be the D (6 bases). V lost 1 base and J lost 4, with 9 bases in between. Germline V gene sequence: CDR1 SGHAT, CDR2 FQNNGV. The CDR3 consists of 14 residues.

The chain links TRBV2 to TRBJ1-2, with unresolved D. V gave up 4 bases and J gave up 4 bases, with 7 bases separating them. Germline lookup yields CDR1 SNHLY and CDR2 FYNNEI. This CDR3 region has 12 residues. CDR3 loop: CASSAQSYGYTF. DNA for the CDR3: TGTGCCAGCAGTGCACAGAGCTATGGCTACACCTTC. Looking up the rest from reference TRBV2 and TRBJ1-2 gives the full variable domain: EPEVTQTPSHQVTQMGQEVILRCVPISNHLYFYWYRQILGQKVEFLVSFYNNEISEKSEIFDDQFSVERPDGSNFTLKIRSTKLEDSAMYFCASSAQSYGYTFGSGTRLTVV.

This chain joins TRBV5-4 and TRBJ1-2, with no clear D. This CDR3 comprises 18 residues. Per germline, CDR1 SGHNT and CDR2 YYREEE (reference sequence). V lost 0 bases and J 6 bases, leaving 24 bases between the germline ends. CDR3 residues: CASSLADGWRSQEDGYTF. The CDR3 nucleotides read TGTGCCAGCAGCTTGGCCGACGGGTGGCGCTCGCAAGAAGATGGCTACACCTTC. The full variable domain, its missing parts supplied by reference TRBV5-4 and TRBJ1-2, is ETGVTQSPTHLIKTRGQQVTLRCSSQSGHNTVSWYQQALGQGPQFIFQYYREEENGRGNFPPRFSGLQFPNYSSELNVNALELDDSALYLCASSLADGWRSQEDGYTFGSGTRLTVV.

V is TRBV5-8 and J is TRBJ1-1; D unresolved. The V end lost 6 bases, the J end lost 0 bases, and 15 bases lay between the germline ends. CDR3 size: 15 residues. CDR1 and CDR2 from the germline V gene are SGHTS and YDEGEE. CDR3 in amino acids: CASIQAGFMNTEAFF. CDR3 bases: TGTGCCAGCATCCAGGCCGGGTTCATGAACACTGAAGCTTTCTTT. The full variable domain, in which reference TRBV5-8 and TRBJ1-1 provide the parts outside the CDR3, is EAGVTQSPTHLIKTRGQQATLRCSPISGHTSVYWYQQALGLGLQFLLWYDEGEERNRGNFPPRFSGRQFPNYSSELNVNALELEDSALYLCASIQAGFMNTEAFFGQGTRLTVV.

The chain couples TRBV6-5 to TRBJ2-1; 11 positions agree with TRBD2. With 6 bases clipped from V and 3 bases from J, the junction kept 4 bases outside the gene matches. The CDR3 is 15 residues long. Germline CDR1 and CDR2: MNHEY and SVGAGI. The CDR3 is CASRPGTSGYNEQFF. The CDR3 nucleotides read TGTGCCAGCAGGCCCGGGACTAGCGGCTACAATGAGCAGTTCTTC.

The CDR3 DNA reads TGTGCCAGCAGTGATCGACAGGGGTTCACTGAAGCTTTCTTT. Translating gives CASSDRQGFTEAFF. The V gene is TRBV2, the J gene TRBJ1-1, with 8 bases aligning to TRBD1. This CDR3 has 14 residues. V shed 3 bases and J 4 bases; nucleotides not matched to a gene: 4. Germline V lookup: CDR1 SNHLY, CDR2 FYNNEI.

CDR3 protein: CASSQEGGTEAFF. In DNA form, the CDR3 reads TGTGCCAGCAGCCAGGAGGGGGGAACTGAAGCTTTCTTT. The chain recombines TRBV2 with TRBJ1-1, with D tentatively TRBD1 (6 bases). This CDR3 is 13 amino acids long. Trimming shortened V by 6 bases and J by 5 bases, and 13 bases separated the two germline ends. Germline V CDR1 and CDR2: SNHLY, FYNNEI.

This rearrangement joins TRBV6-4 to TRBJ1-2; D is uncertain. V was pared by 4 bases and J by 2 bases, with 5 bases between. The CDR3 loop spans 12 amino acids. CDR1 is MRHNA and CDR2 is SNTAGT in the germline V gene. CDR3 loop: CASSAGNYGYTF. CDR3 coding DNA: TGTGCCAGCAGTGCTGGGAACTATGGCTACACCTTC.

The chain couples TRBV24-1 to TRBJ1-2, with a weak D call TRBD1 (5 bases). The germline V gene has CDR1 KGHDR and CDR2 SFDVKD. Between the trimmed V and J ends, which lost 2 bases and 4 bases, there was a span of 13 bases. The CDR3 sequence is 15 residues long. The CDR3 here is CATSDSGVQSYGYTF. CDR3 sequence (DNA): TGTGCCACCAGTGATTCGGGGGTCCAATCCTATGGCTACACCTTC.

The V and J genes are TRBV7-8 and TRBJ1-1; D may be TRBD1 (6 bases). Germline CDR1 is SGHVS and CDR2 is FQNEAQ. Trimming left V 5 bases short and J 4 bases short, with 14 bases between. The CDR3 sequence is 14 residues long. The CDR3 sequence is CASSRRGRSTEAFF. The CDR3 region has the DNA TGTGCCAGCAGCCGCCGGGGGCGCAGCACTGAAGCTTTCTTT.

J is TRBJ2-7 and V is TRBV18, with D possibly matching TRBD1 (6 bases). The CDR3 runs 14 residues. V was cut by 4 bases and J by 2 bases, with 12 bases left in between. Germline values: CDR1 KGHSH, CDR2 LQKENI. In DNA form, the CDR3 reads TGTGCCAGCTCACACTACAGGGAAACCTACGAGCAGTACTTC. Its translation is CASSHYRETYEQYF.